One and the same sample provided the 6 T cell receptor beta chains below, sequenced in a study of blood T cells in healthy people across ages. Through a sample-barcoded 5' primer and a J-beta primer mix, a second PCR was run for roughly 6 to 12 cycles. TCRdb itself ran the 5' RACE reads through MiXCR, one entry per CDR3 protein. The sample has more than 650,000 distinct CDR3 sequences; roughly 53% are singletons. The sequenced sample consisted of blood. The receptors stem from a man older than 75 in good health.

The chain uses TRBV6-1 and TRBJ2-5; TRBD1 matches at 8 bases. Gene TRBJ2-7 matches the end of the DNA better, so the J call may be wrong. Germline lookup yields CDR1 MNHNS and CDR2 SASEGT. The CDR3 is 11 amino acids. The CDR3 sequence: CASWTGSEQYF. DNA for the CDR3: TGTGCCAGCTGGACAGGGTCCGAGCAGTACTTC.

The rearrangement joins TRBV5-6 to TRBJ2-7; 10 positions match TRBD1. The CDR3 consists of 18 residues. Per the germline V gene, CDR1 is SGHDT and CDR2 is YYEEEE. Losses at the gene ends were 4 bases for V and 7 bases for J; bases not matched to a gene: 20. CDR3 bases: TGTGCCAGCAGCCGAGAAGGGACAGGGGTTTCCGGTCTATGGGAGCAGTACTTC. It codes for CASSREGTGVSGLWEQYF. The entire variable domain, with the rest obtained from reference TRBV5-6 and TRBJ2-7, is as follows: DAGVTQSPTHLIKTRGQQVTLRCSPKSGHDTVSWYQQALGQGPQFIFQYYEEEERQRGNFPDRFSGHQFPNYSSELNVNALLLGDSALYLCASSREGTGVSGLWEQYFGPGTRLTVT.

The V and J genes are TRBV10-2 and TRBJ2-4; possibly TRBD1 or TRBD2 for D (6 bases each). The end of the DNA aligns better with TRBJ2-7, so the J call may be wrong. The germline CDR1 and CDR2 sequences are WSHSY and SAAADI. The CDR3 contains 18 residues. CDR3 sequence reads: CASSATPGAGLLAYEQYF. The CDR3, as DNA: TGCGCCAGCAGCGCCACGCCGGGGGCAGGGCTATTAGCCTACGAGCAGTACTTC.

The chain uses TRBV11-2 and TRBJ2-5, with 11 bases fitting TRBD1. CDR3 size: 15 residues. CDR1 and CDR2 (germline): SGHAT, FQNNGV. V was pared by 4 bases and J by 4 bases, with 5 bases of the junction left unmatched. DNA of the CDR3: TGTGCCAGCAGCTCCCCGGGACAGGGGGGAGAGACCCAGTACTTC. As protein: CASSSPGQGGETQYF.

This clonotype was detected only a few times. The chain links TRBV6-5 to TRBJ1-2; D call uncertain. CDR3 length equals 16 residues. V lost 2 bases, J lost 8 bases, and 21 bases lay in between. Germline V gene sequence: CDR1 MNHEY, CDR2 SVGAGI. The CDR3 loop reads CASSYAPPGPGGGYTF. Here the CDR3 DNA reads TGTGCCAGCAGTTACGCCCCACCTGGGCCGGGAGGAGGCTACACCTTC.

The chain uses TRBV20-1 and TRBJ2-5; 10 bases are shared with TRBD2. Germline trimming cut 0 bases from V and 11 bases from J; bases unmatched to any gene: 18. The germline V gene encodes CDR1 DFQATT and CDR2 SNEGSKA (reference sequence). CDR3 length equals 17 residues. The CDR3: CSARDLLRTSGKHEQYF. The CDR3 coding sequence is TGCAGTGCTAGAGATCTTTTGAGGACTAGCGGCAAACATGAGCAGTACTTC.